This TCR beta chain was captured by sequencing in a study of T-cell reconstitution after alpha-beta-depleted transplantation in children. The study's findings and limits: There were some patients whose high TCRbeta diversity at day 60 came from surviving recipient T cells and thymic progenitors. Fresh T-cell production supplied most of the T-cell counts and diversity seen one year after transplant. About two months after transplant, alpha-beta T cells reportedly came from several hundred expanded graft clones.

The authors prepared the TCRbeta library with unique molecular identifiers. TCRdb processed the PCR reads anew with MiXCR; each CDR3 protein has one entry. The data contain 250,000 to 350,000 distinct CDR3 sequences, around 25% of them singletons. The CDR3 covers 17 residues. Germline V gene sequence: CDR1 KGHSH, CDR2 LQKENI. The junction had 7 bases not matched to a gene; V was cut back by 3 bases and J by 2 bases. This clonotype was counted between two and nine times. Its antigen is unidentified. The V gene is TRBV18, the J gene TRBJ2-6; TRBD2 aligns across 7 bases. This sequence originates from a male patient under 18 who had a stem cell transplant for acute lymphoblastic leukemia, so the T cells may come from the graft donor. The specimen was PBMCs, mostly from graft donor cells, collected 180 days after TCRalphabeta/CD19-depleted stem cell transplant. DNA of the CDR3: TGTGCCAGCTCACCGACTGGGGCGGGAGCTGGGGCCAACGTCCTGACTTTC. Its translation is CASSPTGAGAGANVLTF.